These T cell receptor beta chains were read from a single sample in a study of blood T cell repertoires in COVID-19. This table comes from immunoSEQ multiplex PCR, and its TCRdb copy is limited to in-frame clones, with some not included. The sample has 55,000 to 75,000 clones, around 79% seen once; the top ten hold approximately 20%. The sequenced sample consisted of peripheral blood. The receptor source for this set is a man aged 55 to 69 with acute or convalescent COVID-19. Each CDR3 is given with its conserved first and last residue. Each record gives: clone size, V gene, J gene, D gene, CDR3 protein, CDR3 DNA. D genes are given only for firm matches. A clone size is listed for some rows: how often the clone was seen (once, few, many), or a class if it is expanded.

.	TRBV5-1	TRBJ2-1	.	CASSSTSNEQFF	TGCGCCAGCAGCTCAACTAGCAATGAGCAGTTCTTC
few	TRBV9	TRBJ2-3	.	CASSVGQAVADTQYF	TGTGCCAGCAGCGTAGGACAGGCAGTGGCGGATACGCAGTATTTT
once	TRBV3-1/TRBV3-2	TRBJ2-1	.	CASSQGVAEGFSSYNEQFF	TGTGCCAGCAGCCAAGGGGTAGCAGAGGGCTTTAGCTCCTACAATGAGCAGTTCTTC
.	TRBV7-2	TRBJ1-2	.	CASSLPVTYGYTF	TGTGCCAGCAGCTTACCGGTCACCTATGGCTACACCTTC
.	TRBV5-8	TRBJ2-1	TRBD1	CASSLSTGGAGEQFF	TGTGCCAGCAGCTTGAGTACAGGGGGCGCGGGTGAGCAGTTCTTC
.	TRBV11-1	TRBJ2-1	.	CASNAGTQHYNEQFF	TGTGCCAGCAACGCCGGGACTCAGCACTACAATGAGCAGTTCTTC
.	TRBV5-1	TRBJ2-2	TRBD2	CASSPTGTSGTGELFF	TGCGCCAGCAGCCCTACCGGGACTAGCGGGACCGGGGAGCTGTTTTTT
few	TRBV25-1	TRBJ2-5	.	CASSDSGPRETQYF	TGTGCCAGCAGTGATTCCGGCCCTAGAGAGACCCAGTACTTC
.	TRBV2	TRBJ1-2	.	CASSEEEGDGYTF	TGTGCCAGCAGTGAAGAGGAAGGGGATGGCTACACCTTC
.	TRBV7-2	TRBJ2-2	.	CASSLLRTGELFF	TGTGCCAGCAGCTTACTACGAACCGGGGAGCTGTTTTTT
.	TRBV5-8	TRBJ2-3	TRBD1	CASSRGQATYTDTQYF	TGTGCCAGCAGCCGAGGACAGGCGACCTACACAGATACGCAGTATTTT
.	TRBV24-1	TRBJ2-3	.	CATSDSNFRGDTQYF	TGTGCCACCAGTGATTCCAACTTCAGGGGTGATACGCAGTATTTT
few	TRBV5-4	TRBJ2-5	.	CASSLGRETQYF	TGTGCCAGCAGCTTGGGTCGAGAGACCCAGTACTTC
few	TRBV30	TRBJ1-1	TRBD1	CAWSGQGALIQNTEAFF	TGTGCCTGGAGCGGACAGGGGGCCCTAATACAGAACACTGAAGCTTTCTTT
few	TRBV2	TRBJ1-6	.	CASSESGTSGASPLHF	TGTGCCAGCAGTGAATCCGGGACCTCAGGGGCTTCACCCCTCCACTTT
.	TRBV10-3	TRBJ2-2	TRBD2	CAISEVSSGRSNTGELFF	TGTGCCATCAGTGAGGTCTCTAGCGGGAGATCGAACACCGGGGAGCTGTTTTTT
once	TRBV18	TRBJ2-3	.	CASSGNTGRRSADTQYF	TGTGCCAGCTCGGGGAATACAGGGCGGAGGTCGGCAGATACGCAGTATTTT
.	TRBV2	TRBJ2-2	TRBD2	CASSVVAGTTGELFF	TGTGCCAGCAGTGTCGTAGCGGGGACCACCGGGGAGCTGTTTTTT
few	TRBV11-2	TRBJ2-5	TRBD2	CASSLNSGRGEETQYF	TGTGCCAGCAGCTTAAATAGCGGGAGAGGTGAAGAGACCCAGTACTTC
.	TRBV19	TRBJ2-7	TRBD1	CASSPPGTGAYEQYF	TGTGCCAGTAGTCCCCCTGGGACAGGGGCCTACGAGCAGTACTTC
.	TRBV7-9	TRBJ2-2	.	CASSPIGGANTGELFF	TGTGCCAGCAGCCCCATAGGGGGGGCGAACACCGGGGAGCTGTTTTTT
.	TRBV24-1	TRBJ2-2	TRBD1	CATSRDRVPGSTGELFF	TGTGCCACCAGTAGGGACAGGGTCCCAGGGAGCACCGGGGAGCTGTTTTTT
.	TRBV30	TRBJ2-5	.	CAWSVGGGETQYF	TGTGCCTGGAGTGTAGGCGGTGGAGAGACCCAGTACTTC
.	TRBV7-3	TRBJ2-1	.	CASSLMYRDNEQFF	TGTGCCAGCAGCTTAATGTACAGGGACAATGAGCAGTTCTTC
.	TRBV28	TRBJ1-4	TRBD1	CASSFEDRDEKLFF	TGTGCCAGCAGTTTCGAAGACAGGGACGAAAAACTGTTTTTT
few	TRBV14	TRBJ2-5	.	CASSSIETQYF	TGTGCCAGCAGCTCAATAGAGACCCAGTACTTC
medium-sized	TRBV5-1	TRBJ2-5	.	CASFGTHRSRDQYF	TGCGCCAGCTTTGGGACTCATAGAAGTCGAGACCAGTACTTC
once	TRBV6-2/TRBV6-3	TRBJ1-2	.	CASSYYGGEGYTF	TGTGCCAGCAGTTACTACGGGGGAGAAGGCTACACCTTC
.	TRBV11-3	TRBJ1-1	.	CASSLLANTEAFF	TGTGCCAGCAGCTTGCTGGCGAACACTGAAGCTTTCTTT
.	TRBV13	TRBJ2-2	.	CASSPYSGELFF	TGTGCCAGCAGCCCTTACTCCGGGGAGCTGTTTTTT
.	TRBV7-9	TRBJ1-1	.	CASSLDPNTEAFF	TGTGCCAGCAGCTTAGATCCTAACACTGAAGCTTTCTTT
.	TRBV24-1	TRBJ1-4	.	CATSDNDSNEKLFF	TGTGCCACCAGTGATAACGACTCCAATGAAAAACTGTTTTTT
few	TRBV29-1	TRBJ2-7	.	CSVSAATYEQYF	TGCAGCGTGTCAGCGGCTACCTACGAGCAGTACTTC
.	TRBV18	TRBJ1-4	.	CASSPPGRDEKLFF	TGTGCCAGCTCACCACCAGGGAGGGATGAAAAACTGTTTTTT
.	TRBV3-1/TRBV3-2	TRBJ2-7	.	CASSQSSGYEQYF	TGTGCCAGCAGCCAATCGAGCGGATACGAGCAGTACTTC
many	TRBV11-2	TRBJ2-2	.	CASSAGRNTGELFF	TGTGCCAGCAGCGCGGGACGGAACACCGGGGAGCTGTTTTTT